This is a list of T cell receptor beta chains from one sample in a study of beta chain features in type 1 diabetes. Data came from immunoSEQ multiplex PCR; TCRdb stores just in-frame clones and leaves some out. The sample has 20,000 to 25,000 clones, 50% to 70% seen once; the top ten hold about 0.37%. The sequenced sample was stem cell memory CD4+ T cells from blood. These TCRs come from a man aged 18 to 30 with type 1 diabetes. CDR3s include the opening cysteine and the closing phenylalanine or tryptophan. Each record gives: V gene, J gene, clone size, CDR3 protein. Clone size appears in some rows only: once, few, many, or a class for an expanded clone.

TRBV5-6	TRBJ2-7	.	CASSRGGGLLYEQYF
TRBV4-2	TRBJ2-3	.	CASSPGGLAGVGDTQYF
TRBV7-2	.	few	CASSSVATYEQYF
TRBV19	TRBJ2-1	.	CASGRTDYNEQFF
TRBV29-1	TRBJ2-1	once	CSVGRGSSGGSNEQFF
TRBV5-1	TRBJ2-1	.	CASTTGVDEQFF
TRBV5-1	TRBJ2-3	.	CASKTGSTDTQYF
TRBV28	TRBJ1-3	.	CASSLIGAAGNTIYF
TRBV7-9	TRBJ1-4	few	CASSLTGAGEKLFF
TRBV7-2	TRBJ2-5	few	CASSFDRSQETQYF
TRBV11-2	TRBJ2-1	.	CASSLTSGRSNEQFF
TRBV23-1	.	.	CASSQAQGVGTYEQYF
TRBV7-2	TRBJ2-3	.	CASSRSGSRTDTQYF
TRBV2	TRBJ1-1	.	CASSEEGRRAFF
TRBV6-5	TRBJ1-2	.	CASSTGIRSNGYTF
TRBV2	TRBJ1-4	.	CASSANGGENEKLFF
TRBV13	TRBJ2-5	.	CASSQWPTQYF
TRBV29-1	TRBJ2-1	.	CSVVPPDVSYNEQFF
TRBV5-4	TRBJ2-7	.	CASSQTAGDYEQYF
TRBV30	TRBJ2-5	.	CALERDRASETQYF
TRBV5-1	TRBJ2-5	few	CASSSQETQYF
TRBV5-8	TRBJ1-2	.	CASSLEPRDGYTF
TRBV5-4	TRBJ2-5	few	CASSRTTGSIETQYF
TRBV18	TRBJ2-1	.	CASSQALASYEQFF
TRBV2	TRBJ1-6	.	CASSDSSSYNSPLHF
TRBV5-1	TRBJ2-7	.	CASGTTGSREQYF
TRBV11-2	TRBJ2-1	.	CASGRGGRYNEQFF
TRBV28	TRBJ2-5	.	CASRRDRQETQYF
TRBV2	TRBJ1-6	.	CASSGGDRTSPLHF
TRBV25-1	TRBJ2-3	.	CASSGTSTDTQYF
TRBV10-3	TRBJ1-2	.	CAISEYRDYGYTF
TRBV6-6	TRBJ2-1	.	CASSRGQAKGEQFF
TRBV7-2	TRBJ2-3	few	CASSLNTSATDTQYF
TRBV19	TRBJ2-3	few	CASMIGPGLDTQYF
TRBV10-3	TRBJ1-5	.	CAISDIQPQHF
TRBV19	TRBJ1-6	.	CASSPRFSRVNSPLHF
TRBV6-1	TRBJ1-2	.	CASNLVDRGDGYTF
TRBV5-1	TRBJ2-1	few	CASSLNPREHGDEQFF
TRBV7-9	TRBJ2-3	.	CASRLTASTDTQYF
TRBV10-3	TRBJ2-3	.	CAISPGQRTDTQYF
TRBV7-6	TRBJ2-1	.	CASSLYGGTSGRDEQFF
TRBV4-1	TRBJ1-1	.	CASSQSFLNTEAFF
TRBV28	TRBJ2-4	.	CASSLLGQGMGNIQYF
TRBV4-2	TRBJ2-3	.	CASQVGQKGDTQYF
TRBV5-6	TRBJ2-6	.	CASSLWTGGSGANVLTF
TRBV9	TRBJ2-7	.	CASSPRLGAEQQYF
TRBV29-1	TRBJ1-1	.	CSVALDRLNTEAFF
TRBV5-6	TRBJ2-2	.	CASSLLNTGELFF
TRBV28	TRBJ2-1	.	CASSLWPGNEQFF
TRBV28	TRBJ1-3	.	CASQTGYSGNTIYF
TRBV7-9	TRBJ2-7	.	CASSLGTSGRRNEQYF
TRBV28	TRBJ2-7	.	CASSLWAGTYEQYF
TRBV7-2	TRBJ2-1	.	CASGPRGRAIFEQFF
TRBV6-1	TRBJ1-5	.	CASSDMGQGWDQPQHF
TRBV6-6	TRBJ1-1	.	CASSKTAYTEAFF
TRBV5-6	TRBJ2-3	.	CASSWTSGDLTDTQYF
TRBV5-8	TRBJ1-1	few	CASSLGVRVTEAFF
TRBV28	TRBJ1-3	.	CASSLQGAAGNTIYF